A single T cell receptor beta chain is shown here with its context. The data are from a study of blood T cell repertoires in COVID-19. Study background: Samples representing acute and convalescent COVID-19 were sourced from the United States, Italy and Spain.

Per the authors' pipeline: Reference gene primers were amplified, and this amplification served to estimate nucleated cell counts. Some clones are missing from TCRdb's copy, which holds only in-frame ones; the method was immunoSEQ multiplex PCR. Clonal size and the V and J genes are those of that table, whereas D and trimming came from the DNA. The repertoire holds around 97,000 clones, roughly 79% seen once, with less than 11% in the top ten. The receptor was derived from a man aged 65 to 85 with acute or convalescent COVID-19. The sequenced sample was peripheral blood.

The CDR3 sequence: CASSNAGGLETQYF. The CDR3 DNA reads as TGTGCCAGTAGTAACGCGGGGGGACTAGAGACCCAGTACTTC. This sequence joins TRBV19 and TRBJ2-5; the match to TRBD2 covers 8 bases. J was trimmed by 4 bases and V by 4 bases; bases with no gene match: 5. Looked up from germline, CDR1 is LNHDA and CDR2 is SQIVND (reference sequence). The CDR3 is 14 residues long.